This record concerns one T cell receptor beta chain sequence. Its antigen is unknown. Germline is not matched at one junction end, which may reflect a read error. The CDR3 has 15 residues. CDR1 SGHTA and CDR2 FQGNSA come from the germline V gene. Primers used in a second PCR of about 7 to 12 cycles were a sample-barcoded 5' primer and a J-beta primer mix. Sequencing of every sample gave 2.5 million or more CDR3-containing paired-end reads. From the 5' RACE reads, TCRdb called clonotypes with MiXCR, one entry per CDR3 protein. The table has about 780,000 distinct CDR3 sequences, around 62% seen once. This specimen comes from a study of blood T cells in healthy people across ages. Study-level results: Significant beta diversity loss was already apparent by age roughly 40, declining roughly linearly.

The gene calls are TRBV7-2 and TRBJ2-7; 7 bases line up with TRBD1. The origin of this receptor is a man aged 25-40 years in good health. The specimen sequenced was blood. CDR3 coding DNA: TGTGCCAGCAGTTATGCCGGGACAGACTTTTACGAGCGGTACTTC. This gives the protein CASSYAGTDFYERYF.